The 29 T cell receptor beta chains presented below share a single source sample, sequenced in a study of T cell clonality in common variable immunodeficiency. Here immunoSEQ multiplex PCR was the method, and the copy in TCRdb shows in-frame clones only, minus some. This table holds about 52,000 clones with no singletons; the top ten claim roughly 5.3%. The material sequenced was peripheral blood mononuclear cells. The receptors here all came from a person aged 18 to 75 in good health.

At least ten counts were recorded for this clone. The CDR3 is cut off 3 residues early in the read; its end comes from the germline J gene. The chain joins TRBV5-4 to TRBJ2-1; 7 bases line up with TRBD1. CDR1 is SGHNT, CDR2 YYREEE, per germline (reference sequence). The trim removed 5 bases at V and 2 bases at J, leaving 10 bases unmatched. This CDR3 contains 16 residues. The sequenced CDR3 bases are TGTGCCAGCAGGAGGACACAGGGGAATCCCTACAATGAG. As protein: CASRRTQGNPYNE. The whole CDR3 sequence is CASRRTQGNPYNEQFF.

This clone was recorded at least ten times. The CDR3 spells CASSYLAGVYNEQFF. The DNA read from the CDR3 is TGTGCCAGCAGTTACTTGGCGGGAGTGTACAATGAG. The J gene is TRBJ2-1, the V gene TRBV6-2 or TRBV6-3; 7 bases match TRBD2. Read coverage stops 3 residues before the CDR3 terminus; the germline J gene supplies the remainder. CDR3 length: 15 amino acids. Germline V CDR1 and CDR2: MNHEY, SVGEGT. V dropped 1 base and J dropped 4; count of bases not matched to a gene: 4.

The sample holds a few counts of this clone. The CDR3 is cut off 3 residues early in the read; its end comes from the germline J gene. The genes are TRBV7-6 and TRBJ2-5; 8 bases fit TRBD2. Looked up from germline, CDR1 is SGHVS and CDR2 is FNYEAQ. CDR3 size: 15 residues. The trim removed 5 bases at V and 5 bases at J, leaving 10 bases unmatched. The sequenced part of the CDR3 DNA is TGTGCCAGCAGCCCCACTAGCGGATGGGGGGAGACC. Its protein product is CASSPTSGWGET. The full CDR3 sequence reads CASSPTSGWGETQYF.

This clone was recorded at least ten times. Read coverage stops 3 residues before the CDR3 terminus; the germline J gene supplies the remainder. This sequence joins TRBV19 and TRBJ2-3; possible D gene TRBD2, 5 bases. Per germline, CDR1 LNHDA and CDR2 SQIVND (reference sequence). The ends were cut back, 3 bases at V and 0 bases at J, with 13 bases in the middle. This CDR3 has 16 amino acids. The DNA read from the CDR3 is TGTGCCAGTAGTATTGGGATTGGCGGGAGCACAGATACG. This gives the protein CASSIGIGGSTDT. The full CDR3 reads CASSIGIGGSTDTQYF.

Within the sample, this clone is medium-sized. The CDR3 reads CASSGNQPQHF. The CDR3 DNA, read in part, is TGTGCCAGCAGCGGCAATCAGCCC. V and J are TRBV28 and TRBJ1-5, with unresolved D. The read ends 3 residues shy of where the CDR3 ends; the end is completed using the germline J gene. The germline V and J ends were trimmed by 6 bases and 2 bases, with 2 bases remaining between them. This CDR3 is 11 amino acids long. The germline gives CDR1 MDHEN, CDR2 SYDVKM.

This clone was detected many times. Sequencing ends 3 residues short of the CDR3 end; the germline J gene provides the rest. The chain joins TRBV30 to TRBJ2-7; 9 nucleotides agree with TRBD2. Trimming at V came to 0 bases and at J to 0 bases, leaving 3 bases not matched to a gene. The CDR3 has 15 amino acids. The germline gives CDR1 GTSNPN, CDR2 SVGIG (reference sequence). CDR3 amino acids: CAWSVLGLASYEQYF. The part of the CDR3 DNA that was read is TGTGCCTGGAGTGTACTGGGACTAGCCTCCTACGAG. Together with reference TRBV30 and TRBJ2-7, the CDR3 gives the full variable domain: SQTIHQWPATLVQPVGSPLSLECTVEGTSNPNLYWYRQAAGRGLQLLFYSVGIGQISSEVPQNLSASRPQDRQFILSSKKLLLSDSGFYLCAWSVLGLASYEQYFGPGTRLTVT.

This clone has a count of ten or more. The read gets to within 3 residues of the CDR3 end, and the germline J gene fills in the rest. The gene calls are TRBV19 and TRBJ1-2; 7 bases are a match to TRBD1. Per the germline V gene, CDR1 is LNHDA and CDR2 is SQIVND (reference sequence). This CDR3 is built from 15 residues. V shed 3 bases and J 5 bases; nucleotides not matched to a gene: 9. The sequenced part of the CDR3 DNA is TGTGCCAGTAGTATCTCATCGGGACAGTATTATGGC. Its translation: CASSISSGQYYG. Given in full, the CDR3 is CASSISSGQYYGYTF.

This clone was seen ten or more times. The read stops 3 residues short of the end of the CDR3; the missing end is completed from the germline J gene. The rearrangement joins TRBV20-1 to TRBJ2-5; 12 nucleotides align to TRBD2. The germline V gene has CDR1 DFQATT and CDR2 SNEGSKA (reference sequence). The CDR3 is 14 residues long. After removal of 4 bases from V and 7 bases from J, the junction contained 7 bases not matched to a gene. The CDR3 loop is CSAKTSGRSRTQYF. The DNA read from the CDR3 is TGCAGTGCTAAAACTAGCGGGAGGAGTAGGACC.

This clone showed up many times. The missing CDR3 end, 3 residues past where the read stops, is filled in from the germline J gene. This chain uses TRBV19 with TRBJ2-1; D is ambiguous. Trimming left V 2 bases short and J 6 bases short, with 14 bases between. The CDR3 covers 15 residues. Germline loops: CDR1 LNHDA, CDR2 SQIVND (reference sequence). CDR3 loop: CASSIIKTLPNEQFF. CDR3 DNA (partial): TGTGCCAGTAGTATAATTAAGACTCTACCCAATGAG.

This clone was observed at least ten times. The observed sequence ends 3 residues before the CDR3 terminus, with the missing tail filled in from the germline J gene. V and J are TRBV28 and TRBJ2-7; D gene ambiguous. Deletions cut 3 bases from V and 2 bases from J, with 14 bases between. The CDR3 spans 15 residues. The germline V gene has CDR1 MDHEN and CDR2 SYDVKM. CDR3 bases read: TGTGCCAGCAGTTTGATCGCTCAGTCGACCTACGAG. Protein sequence: CASSLIAQSTYE. The entire CDR3 is CASSLIAQSTYEQYF.

This clone has at least ten counts. The chain's CDR3 is CASSLVPSGTGGANEKLFF. The DNA read from the CDR3 is TGCGCCAGCAGCTTGGTCCCCTCCGGGACAGGAGGTGCTAATGAAAAA. The chain joins TRBV5-1 to TRBJ1-4, with 8 nucleotides matching TRBD1. The observed sequence ends 3 residues before the CDR3 terminus, with the missing tail filled in from the germline J gene. J gave up 3 bases and V 0 bases, and 13 bases lay outside the gene matches. Germline V gene sequence: CDR1 SGHRS, CDR2 YFSETQ. CDR3 length: 19 amino acids.

This clone was seen at least ten times. The read comes to an end 3 residues before the CDR3 does, leaving the germline J gene to fill in the end. The chain couples TRBV5-6 to TRBJ1-2, with D uncertain. With 6 bases removed from V and 4 bases from J, the gap between germline ends came to 16 bases. The CDR3 runs to 14 residues. Germline V gives CDR1 SGHDT, CDR2 YYEEEE. CDR3 DNA (partial): TGTGCCAGCATCAACGAGGGCGCAAGCTATGGC. Protein product: CASINEGASYG. From start to end, the CDR3 is CASINEGASYGYTF.

In its sample, this clone was seen many times. The read ends 3 residues before the CDR3 terminus; that terminus is restored from the germline J gene. The J gene is TRBJ2-1, the V gene TRBV19, with TRBD2 matching over 11 bases. Germline trimming cut 6 bases from V and 5 bases from J; bases unmatched to any gene: 6. This CDR3 contains 15 residues. Germline values: CDR1 LNHDA, CDR2 SQIVND (reference sequence). The CDR3 loop reads CASSVGLAGDNEQFF. Partial CDR3 DNA: TGTGCCAGTAGCGTCGGACTAGCGGGCGACAATGAG.

This clone was seen ten or more times. The read stops 3 residues short of the end of the CDR3; the missing end is completed from the germline J gene. The J gene is TRBJ2-1, the V gene TRBV6-2 or TRBV6-3; D uncertain. The CDR3 covers 14 residues. Germline V CDR1 and CDR2: MNHEY, SVGEGT. Between the trimmed V and J ends, which lost 4 bases and 4 bases, there was a span of 11 bases. The sequenced part of the CDR3 DNA is TGTGCCAGCAGTTTTTCGGAGACTTACAATGAG. It specifies CASSFSETYNE. The whole CDR3 protein reads CASSFSETYNEQFF.

This clone came up a few times. The sequenced fragment ends 3 residues before the CDR3 boundary, so the rest is inferred from the germline J gene. The chain couples TRBV13 to TRBJ2-3, with 9 bases matching TRBD1. The CDR3 is made up of 14 amino acids. CDR1 is PRHDT and CDR2 is FYEKMQ in the germline V gene (reference sequence). The DNA read from the CDR3 is TGTGCCAGCAGCCAAGGGGGACAGGGTATCCCG. Its translation: CASSQGGQGIP. The entire CDR3 protein reads CASSQGGQGIPQYF.

In this sample, this clone turned up many times. CDR3 in amino acids: CAWGSGSAYNEQFF. CDR3 DNA (partial): TGTGCCTGGGGAAGCGGGAGCGCCTACAATGAG. The chain is built from TRBV30 and TRBJ2-1, with 8 bases that match TRBD2. The CDR3 end lies 3 residues beyond the end of the read and is filled in from the germline J gene. The CDR3 is 14 amino acids. With 5 bases clipped from V and 2 bases from J, the junction kept 5 bases outside the gene matches. Germline lookup yields CDR1 GTSNPN and CDR2 SVGIG (reference sequence).

Notes on this clone: The CDR3 end falls 3 residues outside the read, so it is completed with the germline J gene. This rearrangement joins TRBV19 to TRBJ2-1, with TRBD2 matching 9 bases. This CDR3 is 14 amino acids long. V was clipped by 7 bases and J by 5 bases; unmatched bases: 6. The V gene's germline CDR1 is LNHDA and CDR2 SQIVND (reference sequence). The DNA read from the CDR3 is TGTGCCAGTAATCGCGGGAGGGAGCACAATGAG. Translated, it gives CASNRGREHNE. The whole CDR3 is CASNRGREHNEQFF.

This clone was picked up a small number of times. Sequencing ends 3 residues short of the CDR3 end; the germline J gene provides the rest. The chain is built from TRBV4-2 and TRBJ2-5, with TRBD1 as a possible D gene (5 bases). Germline V lookup: CDR1 LGHNA, CDR2 YNFKEQ. The germline V and J ends were trimmed by 2 bases and 2 bases, with 18 bases remaining between them. The CDR3 is 17 amino acids. CDR3 in amino acids: CASSQRLGVDGQETQYF. CDR3 bases read: TGTGCCAGCAGCCAAAGGCTAGGGGTTGACGGGCAAGAGACC.

This clone was detected ten times or more. One end of the junction does not line up with germline, which may come from a read error. The missing CDR3 end, 3 residues past where the read stops, is filled in from the germline J gene. The genes are TRBV4-2 and TRBJ2-2; D remains unclear. The CDR3 runs 15 residues. Germline assignment: CDR1 LGHNA and CDR2 YNFKEQ. The CDR3 bases that were read are TGCGCCAGCAGCCAAGAGACACATACCACCGGGGAG. Protein sequence: CASSQETHTTGE. The whole CDR3 protein reads CASSQETHTTGELFF.

This clone has at least ten counts. With the read ending 3 residues before the CDR3 end, the germline J gene is used to fill in that end. V usage is TRBV11-2 and J usage is TRBJ1-1, with D possibly being TRBD1 (6 bases). Trimming stripped 5 bases from V and 1 base from J, with 11 bases between. The germline gives CDR1 SGHAT, CDR2 FQNNGV. The CDR3 covers 14 residues. Partial CDR3 DNA: TGTGCCAGCAGCCAACAGGGAACGAACACTGAA. Protein product: CASSQQGTNTE. The CDR3 in its entirety is CASSQQGTNTEAFF. Drawing the rest from reference TRBV11-2 and TRBJ1-1, the complete variable domain is EAGVAQSPRYKIIEKRQSVAFWCNPISGHATLYWYQQILGQGPKLLIQFQNNGVVDDSQLPKDRFSAERLKGVDSTLKIQPAKLEDSAVYLCASSQQGTNTEAFFGQGTRLTVV.

This clone was detected only a few times. The read halts 3 residues ahead of the CDR3 end, with the missing end drawn from the germline J gene. J is TRBJ2-7 and V is TRBV5-6; either TRBD1 or TRBD2 may fit D (5 bases each). Germline CDR1 SGHDT, CDR2 YYEEEE. Deletions cut 5 bases from V and 6 bases from J, with 15 bases between. The CDR3 covers 13 residues. The CDR3 bases that were read are TGTGCCAGCAGGATGAGGGGCGAAGGCGAG. Its translation is CASRMRGEGE. The entire CDR3 sequence reads CASRMRGEGEQYF. The variable domain in full, completed from reference TRBV5-6 and TRBJ2-7, reads DAGVTQSPTHLIKTRGQQVTLRCSPKSGHDTVSWYQQALGQGPQFIFQYYEEEERQRGNFPDRFSGHQFPNYSSELNVNALLLGDSALYLCASRMRGEGEQYFGPGTRLTVT.

This clone has just a few counts. Sequencing ends 3 residues short of the CDR3 end; the germline J gene provides the rest. V usage is TRBV20-1 and J usage is TRBJ1-2, with 7 bases matching TRBD1. V shed 3 bases, J shed 6 bases, and the junction held 13 bases outside the gene matches. CDR3 length equals 15 residues. CDR1 is DFQATT, CDR2 SNEGSKA, per germline (reference sequence). The CDR3 here is CSASPRGQGGDGYTF. CDR3 bases read: TGCAGTGCTAGCCCTAGGGGGCAGGGAGGAGATGGC.

This clone was counted many times. The DNA ends 3 residues before the CDR3 does, and the rest of the CDR3 is filled in from the germline J gene. The V call is TRBV7-8, the J call TRBJ1-1; D perhaps matches TRBD1 (5 bases). Trimming took off 3 bases at V and 4 bases at J, with 18 bases between the two ends. This CDR3 region has 16 residues. Per germline, CDR1 SGHVS and CDR2 FQNEAQ. Incomplete CDR3 DNA: TGTGCCAGCAGCTTGGAGGGCCAGGGCCGGAGCACTGAA. Residues: CASSLEGQGRSTE. The whole CDR3 is CASSLEGQGRSTEAFF.

This clone was recorded many times. The read gets to within 3 residues of the CDR3 end, and the germline J gene fills in the rest. The chain combines TRBV7-8 with TRBJ2-7; TRBD2 is a possible D gene (6 bases). V was pared by 6 bases and J by 0 bases, with 24 bases between. CDR3 length equals 18 residues. Germline CDR1 reads SGHVS; CDR2 reads FQNEAQ. Here the CDR3 reads CASSPYSVSGHSSYEQYF. Partial CDR3 DNA: TGTGCCAGCAGTCCTTATTCCGTTAGCGGACATAGCTCCTACGAG. Complete variable domain (other parts from reference TRBV7-8 and TRBJ2-7): GAGVSQSPRYKVAKRGQDVALRCDPISGHVSLFWYQQALGQGPEFLTYFQNEAQLDKSGLPSDRFFAERPEGSVSTLKIQRTQQEDSAVYLCASSPYSVSGHSSYEQYFGPGTRLTVT.

This clone came up many times. The read comes to an end 3 residues before the CDR3 does, leaving the germline J gene to fill in the end. The V call is TRBV19, the J call TRBJ2-1, with a possible D match to TRBD2 (5 bases). Trimming pared 6 bases from V and 9 bases from J, leaving 21 bases between. The V gene's germline CDR1 is LNHDA and CDR2 SQIVND (reference sequence). The CDR3 extends over 15 amino acids. The CDR3 here is CASRELDPFLGEQFF. CDR3 bases read: TGTGCCAGTAGGGAACTAGACCCATTTCTCGGTGAG.

As regards this clone: The read ends 3 residues shy of where the CDR3 ends; the end is completed using the germline J gene. The V gene is TRBV18, the J gene TRBJ1-1, with D unclear. CDR3 length equals 12 residues. The germline V gene has CDR1 KGHSH and CDR2 LQKENI. The germline V and J ends were trimmed by 5 bases and 3 bases, with 7 bases remaining between them. CDR3 loop: CASSIRDTEAFF. CDR3 DNA, as far as it was read: TGTGCCAGCTCAATAAGGGACACTGAA.

This clone was counted ten times or more. The CDR3 end falls 3 residues outside the read, so it is completed with the germline J gene. The chain combines TRBV7-3 with TRBJ1-4, with 9 bases matching TRBD1. The CDR3 extends over 16 amino acids. Germline CDR1 reads SGHTA; CDR2 reads FQGTGA. J lost 2 bases, V lost 5 bases, and 6 bases had no gene match. CDR3 DNA (partial): TGTGCCAGCAGCAGGGGGACAGGGTTCACTAATGAAAAA. Its translation: CASSRGTGFTNEK. The whole CDR3 reads CASSRGTGFTNEKLFF.

This clone occurred many times. The read is 3 residues too short to cover the CDR3 end, so that end is filled in from the germline J gene. The chain uses TRBV19 and TRBJ2-5; 12 nucleotides align to TRBD2. Germline values: CDR1 LNHDA, CDR2 SQIVND (reference sequence). V was clipped by 1 base and J by 2 bases; unmatched bases: 2. This CDR3 region has 16 residues. The CDR3 protein is CASSIVLAGGQETQYF. Partial CDR3 DNA: TGTGCCAGTAGTATAGTTCTAGCGGGAGGGCAAGAGACC.

This clone was found many times. From the germline J gene comes the end of the CDR3, since the read stops 3 residues before it. The chain has TRBV19 and TRBJ2-7; 10 bases are a match to TRBD2. The CDR3 length is 18 residues. Germline values: CDR1 LNHDA, CDR2 SQIVND (reference sequence). V gave up 2 bases and J gave up 5 bases; unmatched junction bases: 15. The DNA read from the CDR3 is TGTGCCAGTAGTATATGGGCTAGCGGGAGTCGTCGTAGCGACGAG. This sequence encodes CASSIWASGSRRSDE. The CDR3 in its entirety is CASSIWASGSRRSDEQYF.